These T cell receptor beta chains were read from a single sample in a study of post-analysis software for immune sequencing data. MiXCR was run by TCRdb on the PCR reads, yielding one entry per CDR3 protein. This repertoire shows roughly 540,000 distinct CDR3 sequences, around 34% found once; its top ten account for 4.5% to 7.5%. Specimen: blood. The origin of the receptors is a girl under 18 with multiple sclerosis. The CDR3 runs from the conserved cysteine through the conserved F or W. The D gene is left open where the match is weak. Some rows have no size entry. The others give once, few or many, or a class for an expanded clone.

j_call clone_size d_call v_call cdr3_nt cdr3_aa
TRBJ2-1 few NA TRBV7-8 TGTGCCAGCAGCCTAAGGGGGGTGGGGCCCGCCCGGAATGAGCAGTTCTTC CASSLRGVGPARNEQFF
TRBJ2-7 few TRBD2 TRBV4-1 TGCGCCAGCAGCCAAGACGGAGCGGGGGGCTACGAGCAGTACTTC CASSQDGAGGYEQYF
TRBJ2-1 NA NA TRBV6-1 TGTGCCAGCAGTGAGATATCTCGAAATGGGCAGTTCTTC CASSEISRNGQFF
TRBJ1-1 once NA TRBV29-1 TGCAGCGTTGAAGATCTTGCGGGGAACACTGAAGCTTTCTTT CSVEDLAGNTEAFF
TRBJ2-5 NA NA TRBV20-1 TGCAGTGCCAGACGGGACGAAAGAGAGACCCAGTACTTC CSARRDERETQYF
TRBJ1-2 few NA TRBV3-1 TGTGCCAGCAGCCTCGGACAAGCTTTAAACTATGGCTACACCTTC CASSLGQALNYGYTF
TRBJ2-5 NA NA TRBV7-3 TGTGCCAGCAGTTACGTGGGGGGGACCCAGTACTTC CASSYVGGTQYF
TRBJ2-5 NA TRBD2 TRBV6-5 TGTGTCAGTGCTAGACTAGCGGGGGGCCAAGAGACCCAGTACTTC CVSARLAGGQETQYF
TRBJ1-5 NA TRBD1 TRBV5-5 TGTGCCAGCAGCCATCCGGGACAGGGTTTGAATCAGCCCCAGCATTTT CASSHPGQGLNQPQHF
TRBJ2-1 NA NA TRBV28 TGTGCCAGCTGGGACACCCTTTTTTACAATGAGCAGTTCTTC CASWDTLFYNEQFF
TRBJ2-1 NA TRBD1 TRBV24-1 TGTGCCACCAGTGCCCGAGGGGGCGGAGCACAGTTCTTC CATSARGGGAQFF
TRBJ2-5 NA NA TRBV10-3 TGTGCCATCAGTACAGGGTCAGAGACCCAGTACTTC CAISTGSETQYF
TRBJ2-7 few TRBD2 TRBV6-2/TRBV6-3 TGTGCCAGCAAGGCAGGGACTAGCGGATTATACGAGCAGTACTTC CASKAGTSGLYEQYF
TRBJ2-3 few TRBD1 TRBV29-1 TGCAGCGTTGAATGGGCACTAGGACAGGAGATAGATACGCAGTATTTT CSVEWALGQEIDTQYF
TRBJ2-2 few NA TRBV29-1 TGCAGCGTTCGTCCACAGGGGAGGGACACCGGGGAGCTGTTTTTT CSVRPQGRDTGELFF
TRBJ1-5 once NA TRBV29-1 TGCAGCGTTGAAGAAAGCGGGCAGCCCCAGCATTTT CSVEESGQPQHF
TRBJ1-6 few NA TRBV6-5 TGTGCCAGCAGTTACTCGATAGCGGCTGCGACGGACACGAAAGGGACCCTCCACTTT CASSYSIAAATDTKGTLHF
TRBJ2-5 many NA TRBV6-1 TGTGCCAGCTCTTTCGTAGGAGAGACCCAGTACTTC CASSFVGETQYF
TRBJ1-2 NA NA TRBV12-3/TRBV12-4 TGTGCCAGCAGACCCAACCCGTTGTGGGCTGGGTATGGCTACACCTTC CASRPNPLWAGYGYTF
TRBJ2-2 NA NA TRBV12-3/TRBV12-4 TGTGCCAGCAGCCCTTCAGAGGGGGAGCTGTTTTTT CASSPSEGELFF
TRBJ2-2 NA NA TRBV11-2 TGTGCCAGCAGCACAGGGACCACCGGGGAGCGGTTTTTT CASSTGTTGERFF
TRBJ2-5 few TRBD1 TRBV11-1 TGTGCCAGCAGCTTGGGACAGGGATGGACCCAGTACTTC CASSLGQGWTQYF
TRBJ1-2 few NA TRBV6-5 TGTGCCAGCAGTTACTCGGGGGCGGTTAACTATGGCTACACCTTC CASSYSGAVNYGYTF
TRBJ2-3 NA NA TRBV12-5 TGTGCTAGTGGTCCCCCAGGGCCCTTGGATACGCAGTATTTT CASGPPGPLDTQYF
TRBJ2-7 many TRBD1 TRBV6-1 TGTGCCAGCAGTGAACCACAGGGGGGCTACGAGCAGTACTTC CASSEPQGGYEQYF
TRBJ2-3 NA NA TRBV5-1 TGCGCCAGCAGCTTGGCCGCCAGGCACACAGATACGCAGTATTTT CASSLAARHTDTQYF
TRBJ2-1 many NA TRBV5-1 TGCGCCAGCAGCTCTGACAGACTTAACAATGAGCAGTTCTTC CASSSDRLNNEQFF
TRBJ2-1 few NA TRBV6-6 TGTGCCAGCAGTGATCCTGCTGAGCAGTTCTTC CASSDPAEQFF
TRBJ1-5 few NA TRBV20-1 TGCAGTGCTAGAGATGGCAGGGGCGGACAGCCCCAGCATTTT CSARDGRGGQPQHF
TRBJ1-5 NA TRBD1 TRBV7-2 TGTGCCAGCAGACGGACAGGGGTGGGTAATAGCAATCAGCCCCAGCATTTT CASRRTGVGNSNQPQHF
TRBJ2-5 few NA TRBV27 TGTGCCAGCAGTCCGGGCAGGAGCCAGCAGTACTTC CASSPGRSQQYF
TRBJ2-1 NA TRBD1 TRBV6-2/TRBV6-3 TGTGCCAGCAGTCCCCGACAGGGATGTGCTGAGCAGTTCTTC CASSPRQGCAEQFF
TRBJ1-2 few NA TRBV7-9 TGTGCCAGCAGCTTAGATGGGGGATTCTATGGCTACACCTTC CASSLDGGFYGYTF
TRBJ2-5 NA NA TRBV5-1 TGCGCCAGCAACTTGGGGTGGGGGGCTCAAGAGACCCAGTACTTC CASNLGWGAQETQYF
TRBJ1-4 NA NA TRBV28 TGTGCCAGCAGTTCAGGACAGTATAATGAAAAACTGTTTTTT CASSSGQYNEKLFF
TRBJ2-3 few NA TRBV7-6 TGTGCCAGCAGCTTAGCGGTGGGGGGGCAAGATACGCAGTATTTT CASSLAVGGQDTQYF
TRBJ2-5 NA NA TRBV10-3 TGTGCCATCAGTGTTGGCGGGGCCTCTTCGGAGACCCAGTACTTC CAISVGGASSETQYF
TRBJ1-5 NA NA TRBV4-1 TGCGCCAGCAGCCAAGATCTATATACCCAGGCGCATTTT CASSQDLYTQAHF
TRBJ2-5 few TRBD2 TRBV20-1 TGCAGTGCCCCGGGACTAGCGGGGGTTGGGGAGACCCAGTACTTC CSAPGLAGVGETQYF
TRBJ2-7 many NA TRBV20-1 TGCAGTGCTAAGGACCATACCTACGAGCAGTACTTC CSAKDHTYEQYF
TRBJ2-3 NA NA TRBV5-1 TGCGCCAGCAGCTTGGTGCCGGGTAATAGCACAGATACGCAGTATTTT CASSLVPGNSTDTQYF
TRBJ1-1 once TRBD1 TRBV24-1 TGTGCCACCAGTGATCCGACAGGGAATGAAGCTTTCTTT CATSDPTGNEAFF
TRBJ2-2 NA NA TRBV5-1 TGCGCCAGCAGCCAGGCTGGGGAGCTGTTTTTT CASSQAGELFF
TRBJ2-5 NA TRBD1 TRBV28 TGTGCCAGCAGTCCAGGGGGCACGGAGGCGGAGACCCAGTACTTC CASSPGGTEAETQYF
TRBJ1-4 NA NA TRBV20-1 TGCAGTGCCCGGGAGGCGGGGGGTGAAAAACTGTTTTTT CSAREAGGEKLFF
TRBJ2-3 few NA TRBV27 TGTGCCAGCAGTTTATTGGGGGGCACAGATACGCAGTATTTT CASSLLGGTDTQYF
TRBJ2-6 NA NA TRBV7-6 TGTGCCAGCAGCTTAATCGGGTCGTCCTCTGGGGCCAACGTCCTGACTTTC CASSLIGSSSGANVLTF
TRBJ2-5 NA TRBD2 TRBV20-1 TGCAGTGCTACCTCCTTCGGGGGGGGCCGGGAGACCCAGTACTTC CSATSFGGGRETQYF
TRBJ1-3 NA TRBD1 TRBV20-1 TGCAGTGCTAGAGGCTCGGCGACAGGGACTGGAAACACCATATATTTT CSARGSATGTGNTIYF
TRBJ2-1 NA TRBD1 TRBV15 TGTGCCACCAGCGGACAGGGTTTCAATGAGCAGTTCTTC CATSGQGFNEQFF
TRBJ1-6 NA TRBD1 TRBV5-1 TGCGCCAGCAGCAACACCCGGACAGGGAAAAATTCACCCCTCCACTTT CASSNTRTGKNSPLHF
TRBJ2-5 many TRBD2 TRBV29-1 TGCAGCGTGGCCCTAGCGGGGATACAAGAGACCCAGTACTTC CSVALAGIQETQYF
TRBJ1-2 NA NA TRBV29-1 TGCAGCGTTGAAGATCACGCTAACTATGGCTACACCTTC CSVEDHANYGYTF
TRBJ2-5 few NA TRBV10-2 TGCGCCAGCAGTGATTTCATCATAGGGGCCCAAGAGACCCAGTACTTC CASSDFIIGAQETQYF